Presented here are 25 T cell receptor beta chains from one specimen sequenced in a study of regulatory T cells. General study points: CD3G-deficient patients' regulatory T cells showed reduced Shannon diversity versus autologous conventional CD4+ and control regulatory cells.

Primers: 52 TRBV forward and 13 TRBJ reverse. The protocol was immunoSEQ multiplex PCR, while the TCRdb copy is restricted to in-frame clones and leaves out a portion. Of about 4,000 clones detected, approximately 91% appear once; the ten largest clones hold roughly 2.5%. No antigens are known for them. The sequenced material came from CD4+ Tregs sorted from blood. All receptors come from a child aged 2 to 9 with CD3G deficiency.

In DNA, the CDR3 is TGTGCCAGCAGCTTTATGGGTCGACAGGGGCTTGAAAAACTGTTTTTT. It is translated as CASSFMGRQGLEKLFF. The chain recombines TRBV5-8 with TRBJ1-4; 8 nucleotides line up with TRBD1. Per germline, CDR1 SGHTS and CDR2 YDEGEE. This CDR3 is built from 16 residues. With 2 bases clipped from V and 7 bases from J, the junction kept 10 bases outside the gene matches.

J is TRBJ2-7 and V is TRBV28; 11 bases match TRBD2. The CDR3 is 15 amino acids. Germline V lookup: CDR1 MDHEN, CDR2 SYDVKM. After removal of 5 bases from V and 5 bases from J, the junction contained 8 bases not matched to a gene. This chain's CDR3 is CASSPLLAGVHEQYF. As DNA, the CDR3 is TGTGCCAGCAGTCCACTACTAGCGGGAGTCCACGAGCAGTACTTC.

This clone appeared a single time. The chain uses TRBV25-1 and TRBJ2-7; no firm D call. The CDR3 is made up of 12 amino acids. In germline, CDR1 is MGHDK, CDR2 SYGVNS. Trimming cost V 0 bases and J 2 bases, with 2 bases left between them. CDR3 residues: CASSEYTYEQYF. CDR3 DNA: TGTGCCAGCAGTGAATACACCTACGAGCAGTACTTC.

The chain uses TRBV6-1 and TRBJ2-2; D call uncertain. V shed 7 bases and J shed 2 bases, with 5 bases lying between them. CDR3 size: 12 residues. The germline V gene has CDR1 MNHNS and CDR2 SASEGT. CDR3 in amino acids: CASTQNTGELFF. The CDR3 DNA reads as TGTGCCAGCACTCAAAACACCGGGGAGCTGTTTTTT.

This clone came up once. The V and J genes are TRBV5-1 and TRBJ2-7, with D perhaps matching TRBD1 (5 bases). CDR3 length: 14 residues. V gave up 0 bases and J gave up 3 bases, with 10 bases separating them. In germline, CDR1 is SGHRS, CDR2 YFSETQ. CDR3 protein: CASSLEAGIYEQYF. The CDR3 DNA is TGCGCCAGCAGCTTGGAGGCAGGGATCTACGAGCAGTACTTC.

The J gene is TRBJ2-5, the V gene TRBV10-3; no firm D call. Near its end, the DNA agrees better with TRBJ2-7, so the J call may be wrong. Germline V lookup: CDR1 ENHRY, CDR2 SYGVKD. The CDR3 length is 15 residues. The CDR3 DNA sequence: TGTGCCATCAGTGAGGGGCCGGACGGTACCTACGAGCAGTACTTC. Protein product: CAISEGPDGTYEQYF.

The chain employs TRBV7-9 and TRBJ2-5; a weak D match, TRBD1 (6 bases). The CDR3 is 13 residues long. Per germline, CDR1 SEHNR and CDR2 FQNEAQ (reference sequence). The V and J ends lost 6 bases and 5 bases respectively, with 13 bases between them. CDR3 in amino acids: CASSQQGRETQYF. CDR3 DNA sequence: TGTGCCAGCAGTCAACAGGGAAGGGAGACCCAGTACTTC. Complete variable domain (other parts from reference TRBV7-9 and TRBJ2-5): DTGVSQNPRHKITKRGQNVTFRCDPISEHNRLYWYRQTLGQGPEFLTYFQNEAQLEKSRLLSDRFSAERPKGSFSTLEIQRTEQGDSAMYLCASSQQGRETQYFGPGTRLLVL.

The J gene is TRBJ2-1, the V gene TRBV27; possible D gene TRBD2, 6 bases. Trimming took 3 bases from V and 2 from J, leaving 14 bases between them. CDR3 length equals 16 residues. The germline CDR1 and CDR2 sequences are MNHEY and SMNVEV (reference sequence). The CDR3 nucleotides read TGTGCCAGCAGTTTTAGCGGCCGCGTCCCCTACAATGAGCAGTTCTTC. Translated, it gives CASSFSGRVPYNEQFF.

This chain connects TRBV23-1 to TRBJ1-6, with D possibly being TRBD1 (6 bases). Being an ORF, TRBV23-1 has a function that is uncertain. V was cut by 2 bases and J by 0 bases, with 17 bases left in between. CDR3 length equals 19 residues. In nucleotides, the CDR3 is TGCGCCAGCAGTCAACCCTCGGGACACCAGGGCTCCTATAATTCACCCCTCCACTTT. Amino acid sequence: CASSQPSGHQGSYNSPLHF.

The gene calls are TRBV6-1 and TRBJ1-5; D is uncertain. The CDR3 is made up of 12 amino acids. The V gene's germline CDR1 is MNHNS and CDR2 SASEGT. With 5 bases removed from V and 5 bases from J, the gap between germline ends came to 7 bases. DNA of the CDR3: TGTGCCAGCAGTTTTGGGGATCAGCCCCAGCATTTT. This translates into CASSFGDQPQHF.

The V gene is TRBV9, the J gene TRBJ2-2; the D is unclear. The CDR3 is 14 residues long. Trimming stripped 4 bases from V and 4 bases from J, with 11 bases between. CDR1 and CDR2 from the germline V gene are SGDLS and YYNGEE. The CDR3 sequence: CASSSRPGTGELFF. DNA of the CDR3: TGTGCCAGCAGCTCCCGCCCGGGCACCGGGGAGCTGTTTTTT.

This chain uses TRBV28 with TRBJ2-1; 7 bases fit TRBD2. From germline, CDR1 is MDHEN and CDR2 SYDVKM. CDR3 length: 15 amino acids. The V segment lost 6 bases and the J segment 7 bases; nucleotides outside the gene matches: 12. The CDR3 DNA reads TGTGCCAGCAGACAGTCAGGACTAGGAGGGAATGAGCAGTTCTTC. Translated, it gives CASRQSGLGGNEQFF. Looking up the rest from reference TRBV28 and TRBJ2-1 gives the full variable domain: DVKVTQSSRYLVKRTGEKVFLECVQDMDHENMFWYRQDPGLGLRLIYFSYDVKMKEKGDIPEGYSVSREKKERFSLILESASTNQTSMYLCASRQSGLGGNEQFFGPGTRLTVL.

V and J are TRBV7-9 and TRBJ2-3; 12 bases are a match to TRBD2. CDR3 length: 16 amino acids. Germline V gene sequence: CDR1 SEHNR, CDR2 FQNEAQ (reference sequence). The trim removed 5 bases at V and 6 bases at J, leaving 9 bases unmatched. Here the CDR3 reads CASSVTSGSLGDTQYF. The CDR3 nucleotides read TGTGCCAGCAGCGTGACTAGCGGGAGCTTAGGGGATACGCAGTATTTT.

The rearrangement joins TRBV11-2 to TRBJ2-7, with D perhaps TRBD2 (6 bases). This CDR3 comprises 15 residues. Germline V gene data show CDR1 as SGHAT and CDR2 as FQNNGV. The V gene lost 3 bases and the J gene lost 1 base, with 13 bases spanning the gap. The CDR3 DNA reads as TGTGCCAGCAGCTTTAGACTAGGACGATCCTACGAGCAGTACTTC. Protein sequence: CASSFRLGRSYEQYF.

This clone was seen a single time. This sequence joins TRBV6-6 and TRBJ2-1; D call uncertain. The germline CDR1 and CDR2 sequences are MNHNY and SVGAGI (reference sequence). The V and J ends lost 6 bases and 4 bases respectively, with 16 bases between them. The CDR3 has 15 amino acids. CDR3 in amino acids: CASSAVGKGYNEQFF. DNA of the CDR3: TGTGCCAGCAGCGCCGTGGGGAAAGGGTACAATGAGCAGTTCTTC.

The rearrangement links TRBV28 to TRBJ1-1; no firm D call. There are 15 residues in the CDR3. CDR1 MDHEN and CDR2 SYDVKM come from the germline V gene. The V end was cut by 5 bases, the J end by 4 bases, with 17 bases between. The CDR3 loop reads CASSTPLHSGTEAFF. The CDR3 bases are TGTGCCAGCAGTACCCCCCTGCATTCCGGCACTGAAGCTTTCTTT.

This clone occurred a few times. V gene TRBV6-1 combines with J gene TRBJ2-3, with D uncertain. The CDR3 is 15 amino acids. Germline V gives CDR1 MNHNS, CDR2 SASEGT. With 2 bases removed from V and 7 bases from J, the gap between germline ends came to 16 bases. CDR3 region: CASSETWGGRHTQYF. As DNA, the CDR3 is TGTGCCAGCAGTGAAACATGGGGTGGACGGCATACGCAGTATTTT.

V and J are TRBV10-3 and TRBJ2-3, with 9 bases lining up with TRBD1. Germline CDR1 and CDR2: ENHRY and SYGVKD. The CDR3 consists of 14 residues. V was pared by 8 bases and J by 10 bases, with 13 bases of the junction left unmatched. CDR3: CAIGTGTGPGAQYF. In DNA, the CDR3 is TGTGCCATCGGAACCGGGACAGGGCCGGGGGCGCAGTATTTT.

The CDR3 region has the DNA TGTGCCAGCAGCCGGGGCGGCAATGAGCAGTTCTTC. Translating it yields CASSRGGNEQFF. The rearrangement uses TRBV6-5 and TRBJ2-1, with D perhaps being TRBD1 or TRBD2 (5 bases each). CDR1 is MNHEY and CDR2 is SVGAGI in the germline V gene. V dropped 6 bases and J dropped 6 bases, with 9 bases sitting between them. CDR3 length equals 12 residues.

This rearrangement joins TRBV28 to TRBJ2-7; 7 bases line up with TRBD1. This CDR3 is built from 15 residues. The V segment lost 4 bases and the J segment 4 bases; nucleotides outside the gene matches: 10. Germline loops: CDR1 MDHEN, CDR2 SYDVKM. The CDR3 here is CASSSSGTAYYEQYF. CDR3 bases: TGTGCCAGCAGTTCATCCGGGACAGCCTATTACGAGCAGTACTTC.

The rearrangement joins TRBV6-1 to TRBJ2-1; D possibly corresponds to TRBD1 (5 bases). Trimming took off 6 bases at V and 9 bases at J, with 18 bases between the two ends. Germline V lookup: CDR1 MNHNS, CDR2 SASEGT. This CDR3 spans 14 amino acids. CDR3 region: CASRPTEKNTEQFF. CDR3 in DNA: TGTGCCAGCAGGCCGACAGAGAAGAACACTGAGCAGTTCTTC.

This chain connects TRBV28 to TRBJ1-6; no clear D gene. The V and J ends lost 6 bases and 9 bases respectively, with 12 bases between them. Germline CDR1 and CDR2: MDHEN and SYDVKM. This CDR3 contains 13 residues. This CDR3 is CASSLDSPSPLHF. The DNA of the CDR3 is TGTGCCAGCAGCCTGGATAGTCCTTCACCCCTCCACTTT.

This clone was found once. This chain connects TRBV28 to TRBJ2-7; D possibly corresponds to TRBD1 (5 bases). The germline V and J ends were trimmed by 3 bases and 2 bases, with 11 bases remaining between them. The CDR3 consists of 14 residues. Germline V CDR1 and CDR2: MDHEN, SYDVKM. Here the CDR3 reads CASSLPGPPYEQYF. The DNA for the CDR3 is TGTGCCAGCAGTTTGCCAGGGCCCCCCTACGAGCAGTACTTC.

CDR3 DNA: TGCGCCAGCAGCTTGACCGGGTACACCGGGGAGCTGTTTTTT. Amino acid sequence: CASSLTGYTGELFF. V gene TRBV5-1 combines with J gene TRBJ2-2; no firm D call. V was shortened by 1 base and J by 3 bases, with 7 bases between the two germline ends. Germline V gene data show CDR1 as SGHRS and CDR2 as YFSETQ. The CDR3 runs 14 residues.

The genes are TRBV11-1 and TRBJ2-1; the D is unclear. The CDR3 spans 13 residues. V was pared by 5 bases and J by 8 bases, with 13 bases between. Germline CDR1 reads SGHAT; CDR2 reads FQDESV (reference sequence). This CDR3 is CASSRSGVDEQFF. The CDR3 DNA is TGTGCCAGCAGCCGTTCGGGTGTAGATGAGCAGTTCTTC.